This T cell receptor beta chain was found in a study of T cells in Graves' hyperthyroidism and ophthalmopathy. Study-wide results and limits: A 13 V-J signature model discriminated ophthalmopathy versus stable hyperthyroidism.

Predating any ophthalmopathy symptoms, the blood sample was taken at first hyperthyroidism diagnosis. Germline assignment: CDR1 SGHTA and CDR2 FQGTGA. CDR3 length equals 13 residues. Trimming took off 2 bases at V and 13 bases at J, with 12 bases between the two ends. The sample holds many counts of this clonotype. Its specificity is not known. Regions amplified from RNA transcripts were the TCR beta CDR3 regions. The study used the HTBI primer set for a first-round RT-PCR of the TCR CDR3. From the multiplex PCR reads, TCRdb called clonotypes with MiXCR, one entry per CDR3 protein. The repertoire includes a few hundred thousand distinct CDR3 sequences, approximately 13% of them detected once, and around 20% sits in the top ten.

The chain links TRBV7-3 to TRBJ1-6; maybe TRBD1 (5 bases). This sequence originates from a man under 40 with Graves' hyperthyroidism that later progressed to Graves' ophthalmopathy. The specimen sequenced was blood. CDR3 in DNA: TGTGCCAGCAGCTTAGGGGAGGGGACCCCCCTCCACTTT. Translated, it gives CASSLGEGTPLHF.